The 2 T cell receptor beta chains listed next were all sequenced from one sample in a study of vaccination and CD4 T cells after COVID-19. Specified treatment: roughly 10-day PBMC culture with coronavirus spike peptide pools or control peptides (ViraFEST assay). Sequenced with the Oncomine TCR Beta short-read assay was DNA taken from cultured CD4+ T cells. Using its own MiXCR run on the PCR reads, TCRdb lists one record per CDR3 protein. The sample lists 8,000 or so distinct CDR3 sequences; around two thirds were seen once. Antigen specificity for these receptors is unknown. Sequenced: CD4+ T cells from blood, cultured in vitro. The receptors were gathered from a human donor who had recovered from COVID-19.

V gene TRBV9 combines with J gene TRBJ2-6; tentative D call: TRBD2 (6 bases). V gave up 2 bases and J gave up 2 bases, with 11 bases separating them. The CDR3 is 16 residues long. Germline values: CDR1 SGDLS, CDR2 YYNGEE. The CDR3, as DNA: TGTGCCAGCAGCGTCACCCGGGGGACTGGGGCCAACGTCCTGACTTTC. Translation gives CASSVTRGTGANVLTF.

This clonotype appeared once. The rearrangement links TRBV6-1 to TRBJ1-1; perhaps TRBD1 as D (5 bases). The CDR3 has 14 residues. Trimming shortened V by 6 bases and J by 4 bases, and 15 bases separated the two germline ends. CDR1 and CDR2 from the germline V gene are MNHNS and SASEGT. The CDR3 protein is CASRPTRQSTEAFF. CDR3 nucleotide sequence: TGTGCCAGCAGACCTACTAGACAGTCCACTGAAGCTTTCTTT.